This T cell receptor (beta chain) was sequenced for a study of graft-versus-host responses after intestinal transplantation. Turning to the study itself: Every transplant recipient was induced with anti-thymocyte globulin, then maintained on tacrolimus and steroids for about three years.

Comment on this clone: Antigen unknown. Sequence at one end of the junction differs from germline and may be a read error.

Whole-study results and caveats: Patients who carried graft-donor T cell macrochimerism also had high graft-versus-host to host-versus-graft clonal ratios in their allografts. HvG clone declines early post-transplant were associated with peak circulating GvH levels.

Germline loops: CDR1 SSHAT, CDR2 FNYEAQ (reference sequence). The CDR3 spans 16 residues. Data came from immunoSEQ multiplex PCR; TCRdb stores just in-frame clones and leaves some out. Of 110,000 to 150,000 clones in the sample, about nine tenths were seen once. The chain joins TRBV7-7 to TRBJ2-1; 10 bases match TRBD2. Sequencing used unstimulated CD4+ T cells sorted from spleen or lymph node cells, obtained before intestinal transplant. The receptor was derived from a human donor who received an intestinal transplant. The CDR3 DNA sequence: TGTGCTAGCAGCTTAGGCGGACTAGCGGCGTACAATGAGCAGTTCTTC. It codes for CASSLGGLAAYNEQFF.